These 6 T cell receptor beta chains came from one sample sequenced in a study of blood T cells in healthy people across ages. Sample-barcoded 5' priming and a J-beta primer mix drove a second PCR of roughly 6 to 12 cycles. TCRdb itself ran the 5' RACE reads through MiXCR, one entry per CDR3 protein. This sample has 700,000 or so distinct CDR3 sequences, with about 24% found just once. Sequencing was performed on blood. These receptors all stem from a man aged 70 or older in good health.

The J gene is TRBJ1-4, the V gene TRBV2; TRBD1 matches at 7 bases. In germline, CDR1 is SNHLY, CDR2 FYNNEI. The CDR3 runs to 14 residues. V lost 6 bases and J lost 7; bases outside the gene matches: 8. Here the CDR3 DNA reads TGTGCCAGCAGACCAGACAGGGCGGGTGAAAAACTGTTTTTT. Translated: CASRPDRAGEKLFF.

CDR3 protein: CASSLALLAGGSSYEQYF. As DNA, the CDR3 is TGTGCCAGCAGTTTAGCCCTACTAGCGGGGGGAAGCTCCTACGAGCAGTACTTC. The chain employs TRBV12-3 or TRBV12-4 and TRBJ2-5; 12 bases align to TRBD2. The DNA end favors TRBJ2-7, so the J call may be wrong. This CDR3 contains 18 residues.

The chain joins TRBV27 to TRBJ1-1; no reliable D call. Germline assignment: CDR1 MNHEY and CDR2 SMNVEV (reference sequence). The V end lost 6 bases, the J end lost 3 bases, and 14 bases lay between the germline ends. There are 14 residues in the CDR3. The CDR3 DNA sequence: TGTGCCAGCAGGGCCCCGGGTCCCTACACTGAAGCTTTCTTT. It translates to CASRAPGPYTEAFF.

This sequence joins TRBV14 and TRBJ2-7; no firm D call. The germline V and J ends were trimmed by 1 base and 6 bases, with 7 bases remaining between them. Germline loops: CDR1 SGHDN, CDR2 FVKESK. The CDR3 sequence is 12 residues long. CDR3 amino acids: CASSQVTGEQYF. CDR3 DNA sequence: TGTGCCAGCAGCCAAGTGACGGGCGAGCAGTACTTC.

This sequence joins TRBV29-1 and TRBJ1-2; D is unclear. The CDR3 runs 11 residues. V lost 5 bases to trimming and J lost 7 bases, with 11 bases between them. Germline lookup yields CDR1 SQVTM and CDR2 ANQGSEA. CDR3 nucleotide sequence: TGCAGCGTTCCCGGGCGATCTGGCTACACCTTC. Protein sequence: CSVPGRSGYTF. Together with reference TRBV29-1 and TRBJ1-2, the CDR3 gives the full variable domain: SAVISQKPSRDICQRGTSLTIQCQVDSQVTMMFWYRQQPGQSLTLIATANQGSEATYESGFVIDKFPISRPNLTFSTLTVSNMSPEDSSIYLCSVPGRSGYTFGSGTRLTVV.

Only a few counts were recorded for this clonotype. The rearrangement links TRBV25-1 to TRBJ1-2, with TRBD1 matching over 7 bases. CDR1 and CDR2 (germline): MGHDK, SYGVNS. The CDR3 runs to 14 residues. Losses at the gene ends were 3 bases for V and 4 bases for J; bases not matched to a gene: 5. The CDR3 region has the DNA TGTGCCAGCAGTGACACGACAGGGCCCTATGGCTACACCTTC. It translates to CASSDTTGPYGYTF.